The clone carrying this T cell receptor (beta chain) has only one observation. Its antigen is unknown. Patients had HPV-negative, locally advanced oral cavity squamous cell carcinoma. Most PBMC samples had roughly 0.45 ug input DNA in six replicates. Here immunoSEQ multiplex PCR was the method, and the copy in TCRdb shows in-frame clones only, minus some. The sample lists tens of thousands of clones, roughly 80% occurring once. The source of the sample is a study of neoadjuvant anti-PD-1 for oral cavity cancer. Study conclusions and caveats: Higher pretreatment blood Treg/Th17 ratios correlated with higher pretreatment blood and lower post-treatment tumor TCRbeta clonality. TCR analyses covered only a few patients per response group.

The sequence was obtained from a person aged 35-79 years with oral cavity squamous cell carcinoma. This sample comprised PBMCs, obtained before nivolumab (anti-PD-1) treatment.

In DNA, the CDR3 is TGTGCCAGAAGCTCGGGACAGGGGGCTCCACCCCTCCACTTT. It yields the protein CARSSGQGAPPLHF. The gene calls are TRBV5-3 and TRBJ1-6, with TRBD1 matching over 12 bases. TRBV5-3 is filed as an ORF, its function uncertain. After removal of 3 bases from V and 11 bases from J, the junction contained 3 bases not matched to a gene. The CDR3 totals 14 residues.